This TCR beta chain was found in a study of blood T cell repertoires in COVID-19. Study-wide background: Samples of COVID-19 (acute and convalescent) were obtained from the United States, Italy and Spain. From T cells, B-cell-depleted T cells, or PBMCs came the material, which was cDNA or gDNA.

Authors' methods: Nucleated cell number was recorded as an estimate derived from reference gene primer amplification. Clones were sequenced by immunoSEQ multiplex PCR, and TCRdb holds only the in-frame ones, with some missing. V, J and clone size reflect that table, while D and trimming were determined from the DNA. The data show 250,000 to 300,000 clones, 87% seen once. The ends were cut back, 0 bases at V and 2 bases at J, with 11 bases in the middle. This CDR3 spans 14 amino acids. CDR1 is GTSNPN and CDR2 is SVGIG in the germline V gene (reference sequence). The receptor comes from a woman aged 50 to 60 who had recovered from COVID-19. The gene calls are TRBV30 and TRBJ2-7; tentative D call: TRBD2 (6 bases). Sequenced sample: peripheral blood. In DNA form, the CDR3 reads TGTGCCTGGAGTGTACGGGGGAAAACCTACGAGCAGTACTTC. Translating it yields CAWSVRGKTYEQYF.